The next 22 T cell receptor beta chains were all read from a single sample in a study of blood T cell repertoires in COVID-19. Produced via immunoSEQ multiplex PCR; TCRdb's table is partial and in-frame only. The sample has 100,000 to 120,000 clones, about 88% seen once; the top ten hold less than 4%. Input material: peripheral blood. These receptors were taken from a woman aged 45-60 years with acute or convalescent COVID-19.

This clone was seen once. The rearrangement uses TRBV6-1 and TRBJ1-4; D might be TRBD1 (5 bases). Germline CDR1 is MNHNS and CDR2 is SASEGT. The CDR3 extends over 15 amino acids. Between the trimmed V and J ends, which lost 1 base and 0 bases, there was a span of 6 bases. The DNA of the CDR3 is TGTGCCAGCAGTGAAGAGACAGCAACTAATGAAAAACTGTTTTTT. Residues: CASSEETATNEKLFF.

Regarding this clone: Compared with germline, one end of the junction differs, possibly owing to a read error. The chain couples TRBV7-2 to TRBJ1-6; TRBD1 agrees at 10 bases. The V gene's germline CDR1 is SGHTA and CDR2 FQGNSA. This CDR3 contains 15 residues. CDR3 residues: CASTLVGTGDSPLHF. The CDR3 DNA reads TGTGCCAGCACCTTAGTGGGGACAGGGGACTCACCCCTCCACTTT.

The rearrangement joins TRBV7-9 to TRBJ2-3; D is perhaps TRBD1 (6 bases). The V and J ends lost 1 base and 3 bases respectively, with 11 bases between them. CDR1 and CDR2 (germline): SEHNR, FQNEAQ (reference sequence). The CDR3 totals 15 residues. DNA of the CDR3: TGTGCCAGCAGCTTAGTACAGGGACGAACAGATACGCAGTATTTT. Its protein product is CASSLVQGRTDTQYF. The variable domain in full, with the rest retrieved from reference TRBV7-9 and TRBJ2-3, is DTGVSQNPRHKITKRGQNVTFRCDPISEHNRLYWYRQTLGQGPEFLTYFQNEAQLEKSRLLSDRFSAERPKGSFSTLEIQRTEQGDSAMYLCASSLVQGRTDTQYFGPGTRLTVL.

The chain joins TRBV19 to TRBJ1-3; tentative D call: TRBD1 (5 bases). Trimming left V 2 bases short and J 2 bases short, with 10 bases between. The CDR3 sequence is 15 residues long. CDR1 is LNHDA and CDR2 is SQIVND in the germline V gene (reference sequence). The CDR3 region is CASSINGGPGNTIYF. Written as DNA, the CDR3 is TGTGCCAGTAGTATAAACGGGGGACCTGGAAACACCATATATTTT.

This sequence joins TRBV19 and TRBJ1-4; TRBD1 agrees at 8 bases. CDR3 length equals 17 residues. Germline CDR1 and CDR2: LNHDA and SQIVND (reference sequence). Trimming cost V 4 bases and J 7 bases; bases outside gene matches: 14. This CDR3 is CASSRSSPGGRSEKLFF. The DNA for the CDR3 is TGTGCCAGTAGTAGATCCTCCCCAGGGGGCCGGAGTGAAAAACTGTTTTTT.

V is TRBV2 and J is TRBJ1-1, with 7 bases that match TRBD1. CDR3 length equals 15 residues. CDR1 is SNHLY, CDR2 FYNNEI, per germline. With V trimmed by 8 bases and J by 3 bases, 12 bases remained unmatched. The CDR3 DNA reads TGTGCCAGCTCCCTGACAGGGTCGGGGGACACTGAAGCTTTCTTT. This gives the protein CASSLTGSGDTEAFF.

The V call is TRBV27, the J call TRBJ1-5; 7 positions agree with TRBD1. V trimming: 5 bases; J trimming: 6 bases; junction bases outside the gene matches: 13. The CDR3 is 16 residues long. The germline CDR1 and CDR2 sequences are MNHEY and SMNVEV (reference sequence). The CDR3, as DNA: TGTGCCAGCAGTCCGTCGGGACAGTATTTCTTTCAGCCCCAGCATTTT. It encodes CASSPSGQYFFQPQHF.

The V and J genes are TRBV5-1 and TRBJ2-3; TRBD2 aligns across 7 bases. The CDR3 extends over 14 amino acids. V lost 6 bases, J lost 6 bases, and 10 bases stayed unmatched. From germline, CDR1 is SGHRS and CDR2 YFSETQ. CDR3: CASNPGGTEDTQYF. The CDR3 nucleotides are TGCGCCAGCAACCCGGGGGGTACGGAGGATACGCAGTATTTT.

V is TRBV2 and J is TRBJ1-2; 12 nucleotides align to TRBD1. Germline V CDR1 and CDR2: SNHLY, FYNNEI. J was trimmed by 7 bases and V by 8 bases; bases with no gene match: 8. This CDR3 region has 14 residues. CDR3 nucleotide sequence: TGTGCCAGCGCCCGGGACAGGGGGCTCTCTGGCTACACCTTC. Translating it yields CASARDRGLSGYTF.

This clone occurred once. The chain uses TRBV11-2 and TRBJ2-7, with D possibly TRBD1 on 6 matching bases. Germline CDR1 and CDR2: SGHAT and FQNNGV. V shed 5 bases and J shed 6 bases, with 17 bases lying between them. CDR3 length: 14 amino acids. CDR3 DNA: TGTGCCAGCAGCGCCTCAGGGGAATCGGCCGAGCAGTACTTC. Translating it yields CASSASGESAEQYF. Combining the CDR3 with reference TRBV11-2 and TRBJ2-7 gives the whole variable domain EAGVAQSPRYKIIEKRQSVAFWCNPISGHATLYWYQQILGQGPKLLIQFQNNGVVDDSQLPKDRFSAERLKGVDSTLKIQPAKLEDSAVYLCASSASGESAEQYFGPGTRLTVT.

J is TRBJ1-4 and V is TRBV7-9, with TRBD1 matching over 9 bases. The germline CDR1 and CDR2 sequences are SEHNR and FQNEAQ (reference sequence). Losses at the gene ends were 1 base for V and 7 bases for J; bases not matched to a gene: 4. This CDR3 spans 15 amino acids. The CDR3 sequence is CASSLETGGIEKLFF. CDR3 bases: TGTGCCAGCAGCTTAGAGACAGGGGGGATTGAAAAACTGTTTTTT.

The rearrangement links TRBV7-9 to TRBJ1-1, with 8 bases lining up with TRBD1. The trim removed 1 base at V and 8 bases at J, leaving 3 bases unmatched. Per germline, CDR1 SEHNR and CDR2 FQNEAQ (reference sequence). The length of the CDR3 is 13 residues. CDR3 sequence reads: CASSLVRQGEAFF. The CDR3, as DNA: TGTGCCAGCAGCTTAGTGAGACAGGGGGAAGCTTTCTTT.

This clone has only a few counts. The chain couples TRBV6-5 to TRBJ1-6; D unclear. The CDR3 runs 15 residues. The V and J ends lost 5 bases and 5 bases respectively, with 13 bases between them. Germline CDR1 reads MNHEY; CDR2 reads SVGAGI. The CDR3 sequence is CASSMTTGNNSPLHF. In DNA form, the CDR3 reads TGTGCCAGCAGTATGACGACGGGAAATAATTCACCCCTCCACTTT.

The chain recombines TRBV5-1 with TRBJ2-1; a weak D match, TRBD2 (6 bases). The V end was cut by 0 bases, the J end by 4 bases, with 14 bases between. CDR3 length equals 16 residues. The germline CDR1 and CDR2 sequences are SGHRS and YFSETQ. CDR3: CASSLEASELYNEQFF. The CDR3 DNA is TGCGCCAGCAGCTTGGAGGCTAGCGAGCTTTACAATGAGCAGTTCTTC.

The J gene is TRBJ2-1, the V gene TRBV5-1; no clear D gene. V was shortened by 0 bases and J by 6 bases, with 13 bases between the two germline ends. In germline, CDR1 is SGHRS, CDR2 YFSETQ. The CDR3 contains 15 residues. The CDR3 loop is CASSLDIGRINEQFF. The CDR3 DNA is TGCGCCAGCAGCTTGGACATTGGCAGGATCAATGAGCAGTTCTTC.

CDR3 sequence: CASSRNTGQVGYTF. The CDR3 DNA follows: TGTGCCAGCAGTCGAAACACCGGACAGGTGGGCTACACCTTC. The chain links TRBV25-1 to TRBJ1-2; 7 bases line up with TRBD1. J gave up 8 bases and V 5 bases, and 11 bases lay outside the gene matches. The CDR3 has 14 amino acids. The germline V gene encodes CDR1 MGHDK and CDR2 SYGVNS.

V is TRBV6-2 or TRBV6-3 and J is TRBJ1-4, with D maybe TRBD1 (6 bases). The germline CDR1 and CDR2 sequences are MNHEY and SVGEGT. The CDR3 is 14 amino acids. Trimming took 5 bases from V and 8 from J, leaving 15 bases between them. CDR3 DNA: TGTGCCAGCAGTCCGGCGCAGGGGCGCGAAAAACTGTTTTTT. Translated, it gives CASSPAQGREKLFF.

The V call is TRBV5-6, the J call TRBJ1-6, with D perhaps TRBD1 (5 bases). The V end lost 7 bases, the J end lost 9 bases, and 14 bases lay between the germline ends. The CDR3 has 13 amino acids. CDR1 and CDR2 from the germline V gene are SGHDT and YYEEEE. The CDR3 bases are TGTGCCAGCTCCCGGGACTTCGGTTCACCCCTCCACTTT. Translating it yields CASSRDFGSPLHF.

The chain carries TRBV5-8 and TRBJ1-2; TRBD1 might be the D (6 bases). The CDR3 is 16 amino acids. Per germline, CDR1 SGHTS and CDR2 YDEGEE. Trimming took off 2 bases at V and 8 bases at J, with 22 bases between the two ends. The CDR3 protein is CASSFLGGGKSNGYTF. CDR3 DNA sequence: TGTGCCAGCAGCTTTCTAGGGGGGGGAAAGTCTAACGGCTACACCTTC.

This clone has ten or more counts. The chain employs TRBV29-1 and TRBJ2-1; 9 nucleotides agree with TRBD2. Per the germline V gene, CDR1 is SQVTM and CDR2 is ANQGSEA. The CDR3 is 15 amino acids. J lost 5 bases, V lost 6 bases, and 11 bases had no gene match. The CDR3 coding sequence is TGCAGCGTCGAGGGGCCTAGCGGGAATAACAATGAGCAGTTCTTC. As protein: CSVEGPSGNNNEQFF.

The J gene is TRBJ1-2, the V gene TRBV7-9; TRBD1 matches at 8 bases. This CDR3 has 16 amino acids. V shed 1 base, J shed 3 bases, and the junction held 7 bases outside the gene matches. Germline assignment: CDR1 SEHNR and CDR2 FQNEAQ (reference sequence). The CDR3 nucleotides read TGTGCCAGCAGCTTAGTTGGCAGGGGGCCTGACTATGGCTACACCTTC. It yields the protein CASSLVGRGPDYGYTF.

The V and J genes are TRBV5-4 and TRBJ2-3; 14 bases are shared with TRBD2. Germline V gene lookup returns CDR1 SGHNT and CDR2 YYREEE (reference sequence). CDR3 length equals 15 residues. Trimming at V came to 5 bases and at J to 6 bases, leaving 5 bases not matched to a gene. The CDR3, as DNA: TGTGCCAGCAGAACCGGGACTAGCGGGGGTGATACGCAGTATTTT. Its protein is CASRTGTSGGDTQYF.